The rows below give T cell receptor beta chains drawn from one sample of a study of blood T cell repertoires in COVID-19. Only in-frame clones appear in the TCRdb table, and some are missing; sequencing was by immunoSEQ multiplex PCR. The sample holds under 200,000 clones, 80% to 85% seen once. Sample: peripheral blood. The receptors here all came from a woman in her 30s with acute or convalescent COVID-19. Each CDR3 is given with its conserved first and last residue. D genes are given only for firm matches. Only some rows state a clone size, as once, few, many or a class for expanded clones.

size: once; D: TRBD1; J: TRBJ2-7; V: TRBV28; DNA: TGTGCCAGCAGTTTAATGGGAGGCGGGACAGGGATGATCGAGCAGTACTTC; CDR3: CASSLMGGGTGMIEQYF
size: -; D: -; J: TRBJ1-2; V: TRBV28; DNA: TGTGCCAGCAGTTTGCAGAAAACCTATGGCTACACCTTC; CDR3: CASSLQKTYGYTF
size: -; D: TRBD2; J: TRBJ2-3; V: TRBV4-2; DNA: TGTGCCAGCAGCCAAGATACAGCGGGGGGGGATACGCAGTATTTT; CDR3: CASSQDTAGGDTQYF
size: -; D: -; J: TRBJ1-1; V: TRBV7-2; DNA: TGTGCCAGCAGCCGTGACAGGAACACTGAAGCTTTCTTT; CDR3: CASSRDRNTEAFF
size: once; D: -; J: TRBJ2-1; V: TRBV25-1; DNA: TGTGCCAGCAGTGTCGCCCTTGGGCCCCCCTACAATGAGCAGTTCTTC; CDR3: CASSVALGPPYNEQFF
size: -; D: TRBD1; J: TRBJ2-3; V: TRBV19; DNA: TGTGCCAGTAGTATAGTAGGGACAGGGTTCGGCACAGATACGCAGTATTTT; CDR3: CASSIVGTGFGTDTQYF
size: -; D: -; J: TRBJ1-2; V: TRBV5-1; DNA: TGCGCCAGCAGCTTGGGGCGGGGGAACTATGGCTACACCTTC; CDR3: CASSLGRGNYGYTF
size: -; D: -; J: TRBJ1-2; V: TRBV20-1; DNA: TGCAGTGCTAGCGGGGGGCTTGGCTACACCTTC; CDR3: CSASGGLGYTF
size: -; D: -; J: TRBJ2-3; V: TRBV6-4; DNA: TGTGCCAGCAGTGACAGAAGAGACACAGATACGCAGTATTTT; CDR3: CASSDRRDTDTQYF
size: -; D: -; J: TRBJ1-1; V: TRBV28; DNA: TGTGCCAGCAGTTTAAGGGCTCTGTCAGGGGCTTTCTTT; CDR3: CASSLRALSGAFF
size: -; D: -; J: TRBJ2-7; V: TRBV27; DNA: TGTGCCAGCAGTATGGGGAGCTCCTACGAGCAGTACTTC; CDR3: CASSMGSSYEQYF
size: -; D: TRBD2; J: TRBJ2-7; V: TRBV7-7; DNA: TGTGCTAGCAGCCCCGGGACTAGCGGGGCGGAGCAGTACTTC; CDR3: CASSPGTSGAEQYF
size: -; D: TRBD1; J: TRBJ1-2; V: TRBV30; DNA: TGTGCCTGGACTTGGACAGGGTCTAACTATGGCTACACCTTC; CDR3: CAWTWTGSNYGYTF
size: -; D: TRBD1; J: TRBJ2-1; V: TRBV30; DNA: TGTGCCTGGGACCGACAGGGAATCCATGAGCAGTTCTTC; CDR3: CAWDRQGIHEQFF
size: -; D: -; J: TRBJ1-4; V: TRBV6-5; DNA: TGTGCCAGCACTCCAATCGGGGCAACTAATGAAAAACTGTTTTTT; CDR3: CASTPIGATNEKLFF
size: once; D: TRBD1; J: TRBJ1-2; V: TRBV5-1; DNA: TGCGCCAGCAGCCTACAGGGGGCGTCGGGTGGCTACACCTTC; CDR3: CASSLQGASGGYTF
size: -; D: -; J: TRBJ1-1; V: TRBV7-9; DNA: TGTGCCAGCAGCCAGGGAGGGTACTCACTTGAAGCTTTCTTT; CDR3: CASSQGGYSLEAFF
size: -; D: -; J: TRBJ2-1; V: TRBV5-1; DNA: TGCGCCAGCAGCCAAACTAGGAGGTCGAATGAGCAGTTCTTC; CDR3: CASSQTRRSNEQFF
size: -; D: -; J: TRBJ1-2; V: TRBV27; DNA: TGTGCCAGCAGTCTCCAGACAGGTTCGAGAGCTAACTATGGCTACACCTTC; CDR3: CASSLQTGSRANYGYTF
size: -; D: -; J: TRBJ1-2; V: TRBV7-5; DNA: TGTGCCAGAAGCTTAAGGCGGGACAGTGCTAACTATGGCTACACCTTC; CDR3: CARSLRRDSANYGYTF
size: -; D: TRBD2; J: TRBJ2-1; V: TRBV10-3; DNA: TGTGCCATCAGGCCCGCTCTGCTAGCGGGGAATTACAATGAGCAGTTCTTC; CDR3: CAIRPALLAGNYNEQFF
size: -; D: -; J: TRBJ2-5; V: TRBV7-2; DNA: TGTGCCAGCAGCCCCGGAGGGGCCCAGTACTTC; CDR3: CASSPGGAQYF
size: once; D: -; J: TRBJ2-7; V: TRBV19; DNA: TGTGCCAGTACCTCGGGTGGCCTCGAGCAGTACTTC; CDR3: CASTSGGLEQYF
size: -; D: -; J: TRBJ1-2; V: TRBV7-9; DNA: TGTGCCAGCAGCGCCTACGGACAGCCGGGCTACACCTTC; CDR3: CASSAYGQPGYTF
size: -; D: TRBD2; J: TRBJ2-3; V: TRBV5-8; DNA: TGTGCCAGCAGCTTCTCCGCGGGGGTGAGCACAGATACGCAGTATTTT; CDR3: CASSFSAGVSTDTQYF
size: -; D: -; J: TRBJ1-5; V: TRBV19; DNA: TGTGCCAGTAGTATAGTTGCAGGGAATCAGCCCCAGCATTTT; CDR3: CASSIVAGNQPQHF
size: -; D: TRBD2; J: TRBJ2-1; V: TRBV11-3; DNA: TGTGCCAGCAGCTTAGGACTAGCGGGGTACAATGAGCAGTTCTTC; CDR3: CASSLGLAGYNEQFF